This TCR beta chain derives from a study of blood T cell repertoires in COVID-19. The wider study: Sites across the United States, Italy and Spain contributed samples from acute and convalescent COVID-19. Sample material is recorded as cDNA or gDNA derived from T cells, B-cell-depleted T cells, or PBMCs.

In the authors' methods: Estimation of nucleated cell counts was performed using reference gene primer amplification. TCRdb's table, derived via immunoSEQ multiplex PCR, lists solely in-frame clones and lacks some. That table gives V, J and clone size, and the DNA gave D and trimming. The sample lists fewer than 200,000 clones; about 86% were seen once. This clone turned up a few times. Specimen: peripheral blood. The clonotype was recovered from a woman between 70 and 85 years old who had recovered from COVID-19.

CDR3 sequence: CATSRDGAVTYEQYF. CDR3 nucleotide sequence: TGTGCCACCAGCAGAGATGGGGCGGTAACCTACGAGCAGTACTTC. The chain joins TRBV15 to TRBJ2-7; D may be TRBD1 (5 bases). This CDR3 region has 15 residues. Germline V gives CDR1 LNHNV, CDR2 YYDKDF (reference sequence). V was shortened by 0 bases and J by 2 bases, with 11 bases between the two germline ends.